This TCR beta chain was captured in a study of blood T cell repertoires in COVID-19. Across the study: Samples came from the United States, Italy and Spain, spanning acute and convalescent COVID-19. PBMCs, B-cell-depleted T cells, or T cells provided the cDNA or gDNA that made up the material.

Study processing details: Cell counts per sample came from amplifying reference gene primers. TCRdb keeps only in-frame clones here, not all; method: immunoSEQ multiplex PCR. That table is the source of V, J and clone size, and D and trimming were worked out from the DNA. The sample has about 46,000 clones, around 84% seen once. This clone appeared a few times. Germline CDR1 SGHVS, CDR2 FQNEAQ. V was clipped by 5 bases and J by 3 bases; unmatched bases: 1. This CDR3 is 13 amino acids long. The source is an older man with active COVID-19. Specimen: peripheral blood. V and J are TRBV7-8 and TRBJ2-7, with 10 bases matching TRBD2. In nucleotides, the CDR3 is TGTGCCAGCAGCCGGACTAGCGGCTACGAGCAGTACTTC. The encoded protein is CASSRTSGYEQYF.